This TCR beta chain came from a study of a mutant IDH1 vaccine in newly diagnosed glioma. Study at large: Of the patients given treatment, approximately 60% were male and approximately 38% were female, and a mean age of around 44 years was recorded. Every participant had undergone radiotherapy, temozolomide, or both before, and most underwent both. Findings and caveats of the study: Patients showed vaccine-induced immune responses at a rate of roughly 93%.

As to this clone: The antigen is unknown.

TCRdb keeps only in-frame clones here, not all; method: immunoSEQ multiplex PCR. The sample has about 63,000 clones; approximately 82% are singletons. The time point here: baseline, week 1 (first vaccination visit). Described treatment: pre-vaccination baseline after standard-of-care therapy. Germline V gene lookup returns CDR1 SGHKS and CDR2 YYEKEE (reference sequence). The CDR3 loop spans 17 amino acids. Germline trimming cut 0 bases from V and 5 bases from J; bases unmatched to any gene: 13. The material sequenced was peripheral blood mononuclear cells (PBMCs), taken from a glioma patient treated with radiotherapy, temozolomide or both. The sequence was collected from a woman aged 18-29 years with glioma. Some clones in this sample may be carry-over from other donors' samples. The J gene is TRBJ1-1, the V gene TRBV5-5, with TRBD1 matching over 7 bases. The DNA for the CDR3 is TGTGCCAGCAGCTTGGGGGGCAGGGGGGGTGTCCGGACTGAAGCTTTCTTT. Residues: CASSLGGRGGVRTEAFF.